This T cell receptor (beta chain) was documented in a study of blood T cell repertoires in COVID-19. Study overall: The origin of the acute and convalescent COVID-19 samples was the United States, Italy and Spain. Sources were T cells, B-cell-depleted T cells, or PBMCs; the material itself was cDNA or gDNA.

Original analysis: The authors estimated nucleated cell counts from reference gene primer amplification. Method: immunoSEQ multiplex PCR; TCRdb's copy keeps in-frame clones and lacks some. V and J calls and clone size come straight from that table; D and trimming were deduced from the DNA. The sample has around 180,000 clones; around 87% are singletons. The sample comprised peripheral blood. This receptor was obtained from a man aged 35-49 years with active or convalescent COVID-19.

The CDR3 is CASSPPRQGNYGYTF. The CDR3 region has the DNA TGTGCCAGCTCACCCCCAAGACAGGGGAACTATGGCTACACCTTC. The chain employs TRBV18 and TRBJ1-2, with 8 bases lining up with TRBD1. CDR1 is KGHSH and CDR2 is LQKENI in the germline V gene. Unmatched junction bases numbered 5, after V lost 3 bases and J lost 2 bases. The CDR3 spans 15 residues. Looking up the rest from reference TRBV18 and TRBJ1-2 gives the full variable domain: NAGVMQNPRHLVRRRGQEARLRCSPMKGHSHVYWYRQLPEEGLKFMVYLQKENIIDESGMPKERFSAEFPKEGPSILRIQQVVRGDSAAYFCASSPPRQGNYGYTFGSGTRLTVV.